The 32 T cell receptor beta chains in this list originate from one sample, sequenced in a study of cytomegalovirus exposure and HLA in healthy donors. The PCR contained 60 Vbeta and 13 Jbeta primers. Sequencing was performed with immunoSEQ multiplex PCR; in TCRdb, only in-frame clones are kept and a portion is missing. The data hold about 270,000 clones, with roughly 70% observed a single time. The specimen sequenced was PBMCs. These receptors originate from a female donor in good health and CMV-seronegative.

This clone occurred a few times. This chain links TRBV7-2 with TRBJ1-1; D perhaps matches TRBD1 (5 bases). Germline CDR1 and CDR2: SGHTA and FQGNSA. Trimming pared 4 bases from V and 5 bases from J, leaving 14 bases between. The CDR3 extends over 14 amino acids. The CDR3 sequence is CASSSPPGSTEAFF. The CDR3 DNA follows: TGTGCCAGCAGCTCCCCGCCAGGGTCAACTGAAGCTTTCTTT. The entire variable domain, with the rest obtained from reference TRBV7-2 and TRBJ1-1, is as follows: GAGVSQSPSNKVTEKGKDVELRCDPISGHTALYWYRQSLGQGLEFLIYFQGNSAPDKSGLPSDRFSAERTGGSVSTLTIQRTQQEDSAVYLCASSSPPGSTEAFFGQGTRLTVV.

The chain joins TRBV7-8 to TRBJ2-5; TRBD2 matches 10 bases. The CDR3 has 17 amino acids. Per germline, CDR1 SGHVS and CDR2 FQNEAQ. V was clipped by 1 base and J by 5 bases; unmatched bases: 10. CDR3 DNA sequence: TGTGCCAGCAGCTTAGGGAGGGGCCTAGCGGGAGCGGAGACCCAGTACTTC. Its protein is CASSLGRGLAGAETQYF.

In its sample, this clone was seen a few times. V and J are TRBV9 and TRBJ2-1; 11 nucleotides line up with TRBD1. Trimming at V came to 4 bases and at J to 2 bases, leaving 8 bases not matched to a gene. CDR1 and CDR2 from the germline V gene are SGDLS and YYNGEE. CDR3 length: 17 amino acids. The CDR3 is CASSSIGDRGAYNEQFF. CDR3 nucleotides: TGTGCCAGCAGCTCGATTGGGGACAGGGGGGCCTACAATGAGCAGTTCTTC.

The chain employs TRBV4-1 and TRBJ2-2, with TRBD2 matching 7 bases. Looked up from germline, CDR1 is MGHRA and CDR2 is YSYEKL. The CDR3 length is 17 residues. V was clipped by 0 bases and J by 5 bases; unmatched bases: 9. CDR3 bases: TGCGCCAGCAGCCAAGAAAGATCCCAGCGGGGTACCGGGGAGCTGTTTTTT. Amino acids: CASSQERSQRGTGELFF.

This clone was observed a few times. This CDR3 is CASSLAELGANVLTF. CDR3 bases: TGTGCCAGCAGCTTAGCAGAGCTCGGGGCCAACGTCCTGACTTTC. V gene TRBV7-9 combines with J gene TRBJ2-6, with unresolved D. V lost 0 bases and J 4 bases, leaving 7 bases between the germline ends. The CDR3 is 15 residues long. The germline V gene encodes CDR1 SEHNR and CDR2 FQNEAQ (reference sequence). Full variable domain (remainder filled in from reference TRBV7-9 and TRBJ2-6): DTGVSQNPRHKITKRGQNVTFRCDPISEHNRLYWYRQTLGQGPEFLTYFQNEAQLEKSRLLSDRFSAERPKGSFSTLEIQRTEQGDSAMYLCASSLAELGANVLTFGAGSRLTVL.

The gene calls are TRBV11-2 and TRBJ1-3, with TRBD1 as a possible D gene (6 bases). Trimming stripped 2 bases from V and 0 bases from J, with 11 bases between. Germline V lookup: CDR1 SGHAT, CDR2 FQNNGV. The CDR3 is 16 amino acids. Here the CDR3 DNA reads TGTGCCAGCAGCTTAAGTACAGGGAGCTCTGGAAACACCATATATTTT. Its translation is CASSLSTGSSGNTIYF.

The rearrangement uses TRBV10-2 and TRBJ2-3; 7 nucleotides line up with TRBD2. Per the germline V gene, CDR1 is WSHSY and CDR2 is SAAADI. The CDR3 length is 16 residues. J gave up 2 bases and V 2 bases, and 7 bases lay outside the gene matches. Written as DNA, the CDR3 is TGCGCCAGCAGTGAGGGCCCTAGCGGAGTCACAGATACGCAGTATTTT. It codes for CASSEGPSGVTDTQYF.

This rearrangement joins TRBV19 to TRBJ2-7; 9 bases align to TRBD2. V was pared by 5 bases and J by 0 bases, with 5 bases of the junction left unmatched. The germline gives CDR1 LNHDA, CDR2 SQIVND (reference sequence). There are 15 residues in the CDR3. This CDR3 reads CASSDDSGSSYEQYF. The CDR3 DNA reads TGTGCCAGTAGTGACGATAGCGGGAGCTCCTACGAGCAGTACTTC.

This clone was seen only once. V usage is TRBV12-5 and J usage is TRBJ2-7; a weak D match, TRBD2 (6 bases). The V end lost 6 bases, the J end lost 10 bases, and 19 bases lay between the germline ends. Germline-derived CDR1 and CDR2 are LGHNT and FRNRAP. This CDR3 contains 13 residues. The chain's CDR3 is CASGLPPGLDQYF. The DNA of the CDR3 is TGTGCTAGTGGCCTCCCCCCGGGACTCGATCAGTACTTC. The whole variable domain, remainder taken from reference TRBV12-5 and TRBJ2-7, is DARVTQTPRHKVTEMGQEVTMRCQPILGHNTVFWYRQTMMQGLELLAYFRNRAPLDDSGMPKDRFSAEMPDATLATLKIQPSEPRDSAVYFCASGLPPGLDQYFGPGTRLTVT.

The rearrangement uses TRBV19 and TRBJ2-7; D may be TRBD1 (6 bases). Trimming pared 3 bases from V and 2 bases from J, leaving 14 bases between. The CDR3 sequence is 15 residues long. Per germline, CDR1 LNHDA and CDR2 SQIVND (reference sequence). CDR3: CASSISDSEAYEQYF. CDR3 DNA: TGTGCCAGTAGTATTTCGGACAGCGAGGCCTACGAGCAGTACTTC.

The V and J genes are TRBV27 and TRBJ2-7; D ambiguous. Germline CDR1 reads MNHEY; CDR2 reads SMNVEV (reference sequence). The CDR3 covers 15 residues. Deletions cut 7 bases from V and 0 bases from J, with 16 bases between. The CDR3 spells CASTRHALSSYEQYF. The CDR3 DNA sequence: TGTGCCAGCACCCGACATGCCCTTTCCTCCTACGAGCAGTACTTC.

V usage is TRBV11-2 and J usage is TRBJ1-5, with 8 bases matching TRBD1. Trimming took 2 bases from V and 4 from J; bases not matched to a gene: 10. The CDR3 runs to 17 residues. Germline CDR1 reads SGHAT; CDR2 reads FQNNGV. CDR3: CASSLSPQGARNQPQHF. The CDR3 region has the DNA TGTGCCAGCAGCTTAAGTCCGCAGGGGGCGCGTAATCAGCCCCAGCATTTT.

This chain joins TRBV5-1 and TRBJ2-7, with TRBD1 as a possible D gene (5 bases). The germline V gene encodes CDR1 SGHRS and CDR2 YFSETQ. The CDR3 has 15 residues. Trimming took off 1 base at V and 5 bases at J, with 16 bases between the two ends. The CDR3 DNA is TGCGCCAGCAGCTTGCCCCAGGGATTGAACGACGAGCAGTACTTC. Translating it yields CASSLPQGLNDEQYF.

The J gene is TRBJ2-5, the V gene TRBV5-1; 10 nucleotides line up with TRBD2. The last part of the DNA fits TRBJ2-7 better; the J call may be wrong. The germline V gene has CDR1 SGHRS and CDR2 YFSETQ. The CDR3 covers 13 residues. The CDR3, as DNA: TGCGCCAGCAGGTGGGGACTAGCGTACGAGCAGTACTTC. Translating gives CASRWGLAYEQYF.

This clone was counted only a few times. The rearrangement uses TRBV6-6 and TRBJ1-4; D ambiguous. V lost 2 bases to trimming and J lost 2 bases, with 12 bases between them. The CDR3 is 16 residues long. Germline V CDR1 and CDR2: MNHNY, SVGAGI (reference sequence). The CDR3 bases are TGTGCCAGCAGTTACATGGGTGGCGGTACTAATGAAAAACTGTTTTTT. Translating gives CASSYMGGGTNEKLFF.

This clone was seen more than once but under ten times. The J gene is TRBJ2-5, the V gene TRBV5-6, with D unresolved. Germline V gives CDR1 SGHDT, CDR2 YYEEEE. The CDR3 contains 15 residues. The germline V and J ends were trimmed by 2 bases and 9 bases, with 20 bases remaining between them. This CDR3 reads CASSFYGPPDRSQYF. In nucleotides, the CDR3 is TGTGCCAGCAGCTTCTATGGGCCCCCTGATAGGTCCCAGTACTTC.

The chain has TRBV10-1 and TRBJ1-3; TRBD1 aligns across 7 bases. Germline V lookup: CDR1 WNHNN, CDR2 SYGVQD (reference sequence). Germline trimming cut 5 bases from V and 2 bases from J; bases unmatched to any gene: 3. The CDR3 totals 14 residues. The CDR3 region has the DNA TGCGCCAGCAGTCTTACAGGGGCTGGAAACACCATATATTTT. This sequence encodes CASSLTGAGNTIYF.

As for this clone: One junction end disagrees with the germline gene, perhaps due to a read error. The V and J genes are TRBV7-7 and TRBJ2-2; D possibly corresponds to TRBD2 (6 bases). The germline CDR1 and CDR2 sequences are SSHAT and FNYEAQ (reference sequence). CDR3 length: 16 residues. Here the CDR3 reads CASSLEGGTSGGELFF. The CDR3 nucleotides are TGTGCTAGCAGCTTAGAGGGAGGAACCAGTGGCGGGGAGCTGTTTTTT.

The chain couples TRBV28 to TRBJ2-2; 10 bases align to TRBD2. CDR1 is MDHEN and CDR2 is SYDVKM in the germline V gene. The ends lost 2 bases at V and 3 bases at J; junction bases unmatched: 12. CDR3 length: 19 amino acids. The CDR3 DNA is TGTGCCAGCAGTTTACCGGGACTAGCGCCACAGCGCGACACCGGGGAGCTGTTTTTT. Amino acids: CASSLPGLAPQRDTGELFF.

The J gene is TRBJ2-5, the V gene TRBV7-9; 12 bases agree with TRBD2. The J segment lost 11 bases and the V segment lost 4 bases, leaving 11 bases of the junction unmatched. CDR1 and CDR2 (germline): SEHNR, FQNEAQ (reference sequence). The CDR3 is made up of 15 amino acids. The CDR3 reads CASSSMTSGSIAQYF. The CDR3 DNA sequence: TGTGCCAGCAGCTCAATGACTAGCGGGAGTATCGCGCAGTACTTC.

The chain is built from TRBV27 and TRBJ2-7, with 8 bases fitting TRBD1. V was clipped by 5 bases and J by 9 bases; unmatched bases: 15. The CDR3 runs 15 residues. CDR1 and CDR2 from the germline V gene are MNHEY and SMNVEV (reference sequence). CDR3 nucleotides: TGTGCCAGCAGTCCCAGGACAGGGCAGAATGAGTGGCAGTACTTC. Amino acids: CASSPRTGQNEWQYF.

This clone appeared a few times. The chain employs TRBV7-3 and TRBJ2-1; D ambiguous. Trimming removed 2 bases from V and 9 bases from J, with 11 bases in between. CDR3 length equals 13 residues. From germline, CDR1 is SGHTA and CDR2 FQGTGA. The CDR3 DNA reads TGTGCCAGCAGCTTAGACTCGATGGGTGAGCAGTTCTTC. Its translation: CASSLDSMGEQFF.

V usage is TRBV18 and J usage is TRBJ2-7; D is possibly TRBD1 (6 bases). Trimming left V 3 bases short and J 2 bases short, with 8 bases between. CDR1 is KGHSH, CDR2 LQKENI, per germline. The CDR3 has 13 amino acids. The DNA for the CDR3 is TGTGCCAGCTCACCCGACAGGACCTACGAGCAGTACTTC. Its translation: CASSPDRTYEQYF.

The V and J genes are TRBV28 and TRBJ1-2, with D perhaps matching TRBD1 (5 bases). The CDR3 extends over 13 amino acids. Trimming took off 3 bases at V and 6 bases at J, with 11 bases between the two ends. From germline, CDR1 is MDHEN and CDR2 SYDVKM. In DNA, the CDR3 is TGTGCCAGCAGTTTTGGGGCCACTGATGGCTACACCTTC. Amino acid sequence: CASSFGATDGYTF.

This clone was seen more than once but under ten times. The chain carries TRBV7-8 and TRBJ1-4; possibly TRBD1 for D (6 bases). CDR1 is SGHVS, CDR2 FQNEAQ, per germline. V lost 5 bases, J lost 7 bases, and 14 bases lay in between. This CDR3 comprises 14 residues. CDR3 in amino acids: CASSILGTTEKLFF. CDR3 in DNA: TGTGCCAGCAGCATACTAGGGACAACTGAAAAACTGTTTTTT.

V is TRBV30 and J is TRBJ1-1, with TRBD1 matching over 8 bases. The germline gives CDR1 GTSNPN, CDR2 SVGIG (reference sequence). This CDR3 region has 14 residues. V was pared by 2 bases and J by 11 bases, with 13 bases of the junction left unmatched. The CDR3 protein is CAWSPGGPSTRAFF. The CDR3 DNA is TGTGCCTGGAGTCCAGGGGGCCCGAGCACTCGGGCTTTCTTT.

The genes are TRBV2 and TRBJ1-1, with D possibly matching TRBD1 (5 bases). CDR1 SNHLY and CDR2 FYNNEI come from the germline V gene. The CDR3 has 14 amino acids. The V end was cut by 8 bases, the J end by 1 base, with 14 bases between. The CDR3 is CASLSDGGNTEAFF. CDR3 nucleotides: TGTGCCAGCCTTAGCGACGGGGGGAACACTGAAGCTTTCTTT.

The rearrangement joins TRBV12-2 to TRBJ1-1; the table names TRBD1, a call not compared with the DNA. TRBV12-2 is recorded as a pseudogene. The CDR3 loop spans 14 amino acids. CDR3 nucleotides: TGTGGGCCGGTAAGGACAGACATGAACACTGAAGCTTTCTTT. As protein: CGPVRTDMNTEAFF.

J is TRBJ2-1 and V is TRBV4-2; possible D gene TRBD2, 7 bases. The CDR3 length is 16 residues. CDR1 is LGHNA, CDR2 YNFKEQ, per germline. V was pared by 0 bases and J by 10 bases, with 19 bases between. The CDR3 DNA is TGTGCCAGCAGCCAAGAAAGGGGGGGCGGGAGCGACGAGCAGTTCTTC. Encoded protein: CASSQERGGGSDEQFF.

The V gene is TRBV19, the J gene TRBJ2-7; weak D call: TRBD1 (6 bases). Germline assignment: CDR1 LNHDA and CDR2 SQIVND (reference sequence). This CDR3 has 13 residues. V gave up 0 bases and J gave up 4 bases, with 7 bases separating them. The CDR3 DNA reads as TGTGCCAGTAGTATAGAACAGGGTTACGAGCAGTACTTC. This sequence encodes CASSIEQGYEQYF.

The V call is TRBV6-1, the J call TRBJ2-7, with D possibly matching TRBD1 (6 bases). Per the germline V gene, CDR1 is MNHNS and CDR2 is SASEGT. Trimming pared 4 bases from V and 3 bases from J, leaving 10 bases between. This CDR3 is built from 13 residues. The chain's CDR3 is CASSGRQVYEQYF. The DNA of the CDR3 is TGTGCCAGCAGTGGCCGACAGGTCTACGAGCAGTACTTC.

The chain couples TRBV29-1 to TRBJ1-3; D is unclear. V was trimmed by 2 bases and J by 0 bases, leaving 8 bases between them. The V gene's germline CDR1 is SQVTM and CDR2 ANQGSEA. The length of the CDR3 is 14 residues. As DNA, the CDR3 is TGCAGCGTTGAAATAGCGAACTCTGGAAACACCATATATTTT. Translating it yields CSVEIANSGNTIYF.